Below, one TCR beta chain is given with its context. The antigen is undetermined. Other DNA sequences within the sample encode an identical CDR3. This record belongs to a study of shared clonotypes between healthy human individuals. Germline loops: CDR1 SGDLS, CDR2 YYNGEE. The CDR3 is 14 amino acids. V was clipped by 0 bases and J by 4 bases, with 8 bases between them. TCRdb's table, derived via immunoSEQ multiplex PCR, lists solely in-frame clones and lacks some. The sample yields 100,000 or so clones, under 70% seen once. Study-wide results and limits: Even with large depth, rarefaction showed that sorted-subset sequencing was incomplete. Lower generation probabilities were found for non-shared clonotypes than for those shared by all four donors.

The material sequenced was memory CD8+ T cells sorted from blood. Subset denoted: CD45RO+ cells pooled with CCR7-negative TemRA cells. The chain links TRBV9 to TRBJ1-5; D is perhaps TRBD1 (6 bases). This TCR derives from a woman aged 30 to 39 in good health. The CDR3 reads CASSVEGGNQPQHF. CDR3 coding DNA: TGTGCCAGCAGCGTAGAAGGGGGGAATCAGCCCCAGCATTTT.